The clone carrying this TCR beta chain has a count of ten or more. A single record per CDR3 protein comes from TCRdb applying MiXCR to the 5' RACE reads. The repertoire includes about 50,000 distinct CDR3 sequences, roughly a tenth of them detected once, and about 5.4% sits in the top ten. The data originate from a study of early T cells in non-severe SARS-CoV-2 infection. Losses at the gene ends were 5 bases for V and 4 bases for J; bases not matched to a gene: 10. This CDR3 is 15 amino acids long. Per germline, CDR1 SGHTA and CDR2 FQGNSA. The source is an adult who was a healthcare worker with PCR-confirmed SARS-CoV-2 infection or an uninfected control (not recorded which). The J gene is TRBJ1-1, the V gene TRBV7-2, with 7 positions matching TRBD1. The sample consisted of whole blood, taken at baseline. CDR3 region: CASSPRQGMGTEAFF. CDR3 DNA sequence: TGTGCCAGCAGCCCGCGACAGGGAATGGGCACTGAAGCTTTCTTT.